This TCR beta chain was recorded in a study of cytomegalovirus exposure and HLA in healthy donors. 60 Vbeta and 13 Jbeta primers were used in PCR. This table comes from immunoSEQ multiplex PCR, and its TCRdb copy is limited to in-frame clones, with some not included. The table includes around 30,000 clones, 62% detected once. CDR1 is MNHNS, CDR2 SASEGT, per germline. The CDR3 is 15 residues long. Unmatched junction bases numbered 9, after V lost 5 bases and J lost 7 bases. The material sequenced was PBMCs. This clonotype originated in a male donor in good health and CMV-seropositive. J is TRBJ1-5 and V is TRBV6-1; 9 nucleotides agree with TRBD1. The CDR3 nucleotides read TGTGCCAGCAGTTCTGGGACAGGGCCGTCCCAGCCCCAGCATTTT. Translation: CASSSGTGPSQPQHF.